The rows below give T cell receptor beta chains drawn from one sample of a study of blood T cell repertoires in COVID-19. Generated by immunoSEQ multiplex PCR, the TCRdb table keeps only in-frame clones and is missing some. The data hold 95,000 to 150,000 clones, with over 70% observed a single time. Material: peripheral blood. These receptors all come from a man of 80 years or more with active or convalescent COVID-19. Both conserved end residues are part of each CDR3. A D gene is named only where the DNA matches it firmly. For some rows the clone size is stated as once, few or many, or as a class when expanded; others skip it.

TGTGCCAGCAGCTTACGCGGGACCGGGTATGAGCAGTTCTTC	CASSLRGTGYEQFF	.	.	TRBV7-8	TRBJ2-1
TGTGCCAGCAGTTCCGGGACAGGGGGCATCAGCAATCAGCCCCAGCATTTT	CASSSGTGGISNQPQHF	.	TRBD1	TRBV7-7	TRBJ1-5
TGTGCCAGCAGCTTAGTCGGGGGGGCCCAGGATGAGCAGTTCTTC	CASSLVGGAQDEQFF	.	TRBD2	TRBV7-2	TRBJ2-1
TGTGCCAGCAGCCAGGACACCGGGGCGGGGACCAAAAACATTCAGTACTTC	CASSQDTGAGTKNIQYF	.	.	TRBV14	TRBJ2-4
TGTGCCAGCAGCTCGGGACTAATCGGCCGGGAGCTGTTTTTT	CASSSGLIGRELFF	.	TRBD2	TRBV7-2	TRBJ2-2
TGTGCCAGCAGTTTATCAGGCAGAGAGCAGTTCTTC	CASSLSGREQFF	.	.	TRBV28	TRBJ2-1
TGTGCCAGCAGCTCGGGACAGAACACCGGGGAGCTGTTTTTT	CASSSGQNTGELFF	.	.	TRBV9	TRBJ2-2
TGTGCCAGCAGCTTGACCGGGGGTCCCTATGGCTACACCTTC	CASSLTGGPYGYTF	.	.	TRBV7-3	TRBJ1-2
TGTGCCAGCAGCTTCCGCAATGTCGGGGGACTCACAGATACGCAGTATTTT	CASSFRNVGGLTDTQYF	.	.	TRBV7-6	TRBJ2-3
TGTGCCAGCAGTAACGGACAGGGGGCCTGGTATGGCTACACCTTC	CASSNGQGAWYGYTF	.	TRBD1	TRBV27	TRBJ1-2
TGTGCCAGCAGCAAAGGACAGGGAAGTGTGGATACGCAGTATTTT	CASSKGQGSVDTQYF	.	TRBD1	TRBV7-3	TRBJ2-3
TGCGCCAGCAGCGGCGGACAGGCTGCAACTAATGAAAAACTGTTTTTT	CASSGGQAATNEKLFF	.	TRBD1	TRBV5-1	TRBJ1-4
TGCGCCAGCAGCAAGGGTTGGACAGGGGGAGGCGGAGGGTACGAGCAGTACTTC	CASSKGWTGGGGGYEQYF	.	TRBD1	TRBV5-1	TRBJ2-7
TGCGCCAGCAGTGATCGGAAGGGGGAACGGCCCCAGCATTTT	CASSDRKGERPQHF	.	.	TRBV10-2	TRBJ1-5
TGCAGTGCTAGTAGCAACTATGGCTACACCTTC	CSASSNYGYTF	.	.	TRBV20-1	TRBJ1-2
TGTGCCAGCAGCTTAGATCGTGGCTACACCTTC	CASSLDRGYTF	.	.	TRBV11-2	TRBJ1-2
TGTGCCAGCAGTCAGGGCGCCGCTTTCTTT	CASSQGAAFF	.	.	TRBV2	TRBJ1-1
TGTGCCAGCAGCTTAGAGACTTCTAACTATGGCTACACCTTC	CASSLETSNYGYTF	.	.	TRBV7-6	TRBJ1-2
TGTGCCAGCAGCTTAGCCAGGGGGGCAGATACGCAGTATTTT	CASSLARGADTQYF	.	.	TRBV11-3	TRBJ2-3
TGCGCCAGCAGCTGGGGACTAGCGGGGACCACAGATACGCAGTATTTT	CASSWGLAGTTDTQYF	.	TRBD2	TRBV5-1	TRBJ2-3
TGTGCCAGCAGAGTCCACGGGGGGGAGGACACTGAAGCTTTCTTT	CASRVHGGEDTEAFF	.	.	TRBV2	TRBJ1-1
TGTGCCAGCAGTTTGAGGGTACAGACCGGGGAGCTGTTTTTT	CASSLRVQTGELFF	.	.	TRBV27	TRBJ2-2
TGTGCCAGCAGACCCGGGGGGGGGAGCAATCAGTCCCAGCATTTT	CASRPGGGSNQSQHF	once	.	TRBV6-1	TRBJ1-5
TGCGCCAGCAGCCCGACAGGGGCCAATGAGCAGTTCTTC	CASSPTGANEQFF	.	TRBD1	TRBV5-1	TRBJ2-1